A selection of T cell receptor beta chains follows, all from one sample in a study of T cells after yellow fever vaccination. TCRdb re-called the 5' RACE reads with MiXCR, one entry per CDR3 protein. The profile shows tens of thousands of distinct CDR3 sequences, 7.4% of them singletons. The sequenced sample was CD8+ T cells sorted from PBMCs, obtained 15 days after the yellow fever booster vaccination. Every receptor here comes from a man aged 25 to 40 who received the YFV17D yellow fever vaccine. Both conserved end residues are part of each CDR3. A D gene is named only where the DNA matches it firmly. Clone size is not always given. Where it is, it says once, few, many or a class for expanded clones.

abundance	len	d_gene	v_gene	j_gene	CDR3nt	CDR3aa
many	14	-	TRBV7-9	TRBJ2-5	TGTGCCAGCAGCTTAAACATTTTAGACGAGACCCAGTACTTC	CASSLNILDETQYF
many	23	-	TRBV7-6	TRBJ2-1	TGTGCCAGCAGCTTACCATTCCGACTACAATCAATAGCTGGTAAACGGCCGAGGAATGAGCAGTTCTTC	CASSLPFRLQSIAGKRPRNEQFF
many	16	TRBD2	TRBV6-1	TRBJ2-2	TGTGCCAGCAGCCACCTAGCGGGAGGGATTACCGGGGAGCTGTTTTTT	CASSHLAGGITGELFF
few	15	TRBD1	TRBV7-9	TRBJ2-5	TGTGCCAGCAGCGCCCGGGACAGGGGGCTAGAGACCCAGTACTTC	CASSARDRGLETQYF
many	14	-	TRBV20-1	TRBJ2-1	TGCAGTGCTGATACGTTGTCCTCCTACAATGAGCAGTTCTTC	CSADTLSSYNEQFF
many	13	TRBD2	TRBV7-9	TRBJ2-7	TGTGCCAGCAGCCTGGGACTAGCGAGTGAGCAGTACTTC	CASSLGLASEQYF
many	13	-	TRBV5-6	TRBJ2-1	TGTGCCAGCAACCAAGGGGGCTACAATGAGCAGTTCTTC	CASNQGGYNEQFF
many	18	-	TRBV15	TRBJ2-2	TGTGCCACCAGCAGAGAGTTATGGGGGGGCGCGAACACCGGGGAGCTGTTTTTT	CATSRELWGGANTGELFF
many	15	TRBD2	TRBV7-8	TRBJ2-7	TGTGCCAGCAGCTTAGTAGCGGGAAAGGACCGAGCGGAGTACTTC	CASSLVAGKDRAEYF
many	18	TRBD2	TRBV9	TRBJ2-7	TGTGCCAGCAGCCCTTCCGGGACTAGCGGGAGCCCTTCTAATAAGCAGTACTTC	CASSPSGTSGSPSNKQYF
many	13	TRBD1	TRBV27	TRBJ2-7	TGTGCCAGCAGTTGGACAGGGAGCTACGAGCAGTACTTC	CASSWTGSYEQYF
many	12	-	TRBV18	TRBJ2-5	TGTGCCAGCTCACTACAGAGGGAGACCCAGTACTTC	CASSLQRETQYF
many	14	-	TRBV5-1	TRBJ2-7	TGCGCCAGCAGCTTGGTCGACAGTACCTACGAGCAGTACTTC	CASSLVDSTYEQYF
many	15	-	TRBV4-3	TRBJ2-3	TGCGCCAGCAGCCAAGAGGGGGAGCCCACAGATACGCAGTATTTT	CASSQEGEPTDTQYF
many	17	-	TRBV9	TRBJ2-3	TGTGCCAGCAGCGTCGCAGGGAGTTTAGACGTGACAGATACGCAGTATTTT	CASSVAGSLDVTDTQYF
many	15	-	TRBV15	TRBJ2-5	TGTGCCACCAGCAGAACTCCATTGGGCCAAGAGACCCAGTACTTC	CATSRTPLGQETQYF
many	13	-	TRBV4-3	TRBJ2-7	TGCGCCAGCAGCCAAGACAGGGTGGGGGAGCAGTACTTC	CASSQDRVGEQYF
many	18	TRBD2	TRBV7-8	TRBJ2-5	TGTGCCATAGGCCGGGGAACTAAGCGGGAGTGGCGCCAAGAGACCCAGTACTTC	CAIGRGTKREWRQETQYF
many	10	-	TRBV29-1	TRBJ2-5	TGCAGCGTTGAACGCGAGACCCAGTACTTC	CSVERETQYF
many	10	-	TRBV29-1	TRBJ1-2	TGCAGCGTGACTAGGGACGCCTTCGCCTTC	CSVTRDAFAF
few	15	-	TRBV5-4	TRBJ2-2	TGTGCCAGCAGCTTGGGGCAGGGTGATACCGGGGAGCTGTTTTTT	CASSLGQGDTGELFF
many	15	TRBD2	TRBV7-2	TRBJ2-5	TGTGCCAGCAGAACTGGACTAGCGGGACGGGAGACCCAGTACTTC	CASRTGLAGRETQYF
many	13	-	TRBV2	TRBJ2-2	TGTGCCAGCAGTGCCAGTTACACCGGGGAGCTGTTTTTT	CASSASYTGELFF
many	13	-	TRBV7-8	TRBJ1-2	TGTGCCAGCAGCTTATCAGGGGCTGATGGCTACACCTTC	CASSLSGADGYTF
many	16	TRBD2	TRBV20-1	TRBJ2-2	TGCAGTGCTAGAGATACCAGACTAGCGGACACCGGGGAGCTGTTTTTT	CSARDTRLADTGELFF
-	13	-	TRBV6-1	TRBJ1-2	TGTGCCAGCAGTGAAACGGCGAGCTATGGCTACACCTTC	CASSETASYGYTF
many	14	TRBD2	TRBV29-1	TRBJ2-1	TGCAGCGTTGATTCTAGCGGGGCGTTCGATGAGCAGTTCTTC	CSVDSSGAFDEQFF
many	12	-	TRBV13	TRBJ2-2	TGTGCCAGCAGCCCTGGTCCCGGGGAGCTGTTTTTT	CASSPGPGELFF
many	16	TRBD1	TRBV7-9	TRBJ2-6	TGTGCCAGCAGGTTTACAGGGGACTCTGGGGCCAACGTCCTGACTTTC	CASRFTGDSGANVLTF
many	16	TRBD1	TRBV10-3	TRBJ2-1	TGTGCCATCAGTTTCCCCGGGACAGGGGGCTACAATGAGCAGTTCTTC	CAISFPGTGGYNEQFF
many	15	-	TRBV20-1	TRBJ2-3	TGCAGTGCTAGGGACAGCTTGTTGGTCACAGATACGCAGTATTTT	CSARDSLLVTDTQYF
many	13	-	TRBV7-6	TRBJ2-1	TGTGCCAGCAGCTTCGGCGGTAACAATGAGCAGTTCTTC	CASSFGGNNEQFF
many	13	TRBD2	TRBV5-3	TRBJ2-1	TGTGCCAGATTTGAGCGGGAGTTCAATGAGCAGTTCTTC	CARFEREFNEQFF
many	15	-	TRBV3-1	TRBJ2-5	TGTGCCAGCAGCCAAGGGCCGCAGGGTTTTGAGACCCAGTACTTC	CASSQGPQGFETQYF
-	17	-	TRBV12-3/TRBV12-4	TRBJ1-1	TGTGCCAGCAGTTTAGGGGGTGAGGGGACGGCGGGCGAGGGGGCTTTCTTT	CASSLGGEGTAGEGAFF
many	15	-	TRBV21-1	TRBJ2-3	TGTGCCAGCAACGAATTCGGGGACCGCACAGATACGCAGTATTTT	CASNEFGDRTDTQYF
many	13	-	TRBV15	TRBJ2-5	TGTGCCACCAGCAGAGCCCAGTCAGAGACCCAGTACTTC	CATSRAQSETQYF
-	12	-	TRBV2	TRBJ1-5	TGTGCCAGCAGAGACAGGTATCAGCCCCAGCATTTT	CASRDRYQPQHF
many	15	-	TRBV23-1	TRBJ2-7	TGCGCCAGCCCCTTCAGAAGTAATCCCCCTCGGGAGCAGTACTTC	CASPFRSNPPREQYF
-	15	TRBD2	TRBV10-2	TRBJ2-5	TGCGCCAGCGCTGGACTAGCGGGAGGAGTAGAGACCCAGTACTTC	CASAGLAGGVETQYF
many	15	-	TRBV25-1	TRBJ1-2	TGTGCCAGCAGTGAATCTCTCGCCACCCCCTATGGCTACACCTTC	CASSESLATPYGYTF
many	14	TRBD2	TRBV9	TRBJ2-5	TGTGCCAGCGGCCCTAGCGGGATACAAGAGACCCAGTACTTC	CASGPSGIQETQYF
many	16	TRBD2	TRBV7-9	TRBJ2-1	TGTGCCAGCAGCAGGAGGACTAGCGCCTTGGCCAATGAGCAGTTCTTC	CASSRRTSALANEQFF
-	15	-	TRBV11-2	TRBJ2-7	TGTGCCAGCAGCTTAGGGGGACGGGTCCCCGACGAGCAGTACTTC	CASSLGGRVPDEQYF
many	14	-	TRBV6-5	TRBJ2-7	TGTGCCAGCGCGCTTATGGGGGGCCCCTACGAGCAGTACTTC	CASALMGGPYEQYF
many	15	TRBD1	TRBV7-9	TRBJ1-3	TGTGCCAGCAGCGCAGGGACAGTTTATGGAAACACCATATATTTT	CASSAGTVYGNTIYF
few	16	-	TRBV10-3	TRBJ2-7	TGTGCCATCAGTGGCCCTTCAAACGGGGCCTCCTGGGAGCAGTACTTC	CAISGPSNGASWEQYF
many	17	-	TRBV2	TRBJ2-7	TGTGCCAGCAGGATCGTCGGAGCAGACTACAATCCCTACGAGCAGTACTTC	CASRIVGADYNPYEQYF
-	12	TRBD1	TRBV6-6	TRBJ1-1	TGTGCCAGGGGGACAGCGAACACTGAAGCTTTCTTT	CARGTANTEAFF
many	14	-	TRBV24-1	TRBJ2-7	TGTGCCACCAGTGATTTCTACAACTCCTACGAGCAGTACTTC	CATSDFYNSYEQYF
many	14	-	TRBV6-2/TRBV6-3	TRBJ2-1	TGTGCCAGCGCTGAGGGAGCCTCCTACAATGAGCAGTTCTTC	CASAEGASYNEQFF
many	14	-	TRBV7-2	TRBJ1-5	TGTGCCAGCAGCTCTTTGTATAGCAATCAGCCCCAGCATTTT	CASSSLYSNQPQHF
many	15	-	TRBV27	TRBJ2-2	TGTGCCAGCAGTCTTTGGACAGAGGGGACCGGGGAGCTGTTTTTT	CASSLWTEGTGELFF